The 16 T cell receptor beta chains below were found in one sample sequenced in a study of blood T cell repertoires in COVID-19. TCRdb's copy holds only in-frame clones and misses some; the assay was immunoSEQ multiplex PCR. Here the sample spans tens of thousands of clones, around four fifths being singletons. The material sequenced was peripheral blood. The source is a human donor in a cohort sampled during active COVID-19.

The V call is TRBV6-6, the J call TRBJ1-5; 8 bases are a match to TRBD1. This CDR3 is built from 15 residues. Losses at the gene ends were 6 bases for V and 2 bases for J; bases not matched to a gene: 6. Germline V CDR1 and CDR2: MNHNY, SVGAGI (reference sequence). The CDR3 nucleotides read TGTGCCAGCAGAGCCGACAGGGGAGGCAATCAGCCCCAGCATTTT. This codes for CASRADRGGNQPQHF.

The chain employs TRBV11-2 and TRBJ2-1; weak D call: TRBD1 (5 bases). The CDR3 spans 14 residues. Germline CDR1 is SGHAT and CDR2 is FQNNGV. Trimming shortened V by 6 bases and J by 0 bases, and 9 bases separated the two germline ends. CDR3 in DNA: TGTGCCAGCAGTAGGACATTCTCCTACAATGAGCAGTTCTTC. Amino acid sequence: CASSRTFSYNEQFF.

This rearrangement joins TRBV6-2 or TRBV6-3 to TRBJ2-5, with D unresolved. The germline CDR1 and CDR2 sequences are MNHEY and SVGEGT. Trimming pared 6 bases from V and 5 bases from J, leaving 7 bases between. The CDR3 has 11 amino acids. The CDR3 sequence: CASSPHETQYF. The CDR3 DNA sequence: TGTGCCAGCAGCCCACACGAGACCCAGTACTTC.

A few counts support this clone. The chain joins TRBV28 to TRBJ2-7; TRBD2 matches 8 bases. CDR1 is MDHEN, CDR2 SYDVKM, per germline. This CDR3 is 15 amino acids long. The J segment lost 5 bases and the V segment lost 1 base, leaving 7 bases of the junction unmatched. The DNA for the CDR3 is TGTGCCAGCAGTTTATTGCGGGGGGTTGGAAACGAGCAGTACTTC. Amino acid sequence: CASSLLRGVGNEQYF.

The rearrangement uses TRBV28 and TRBJ1-4, with TRBD1 matching over 9 bases. The CDR3 contains 16 residues. The J segment lost 0 bases and the V segment lost 4 bases, leaving 3 bases of the junction unmatched. Germline V gives CDR1 MDHEN, CDR2 SYDVKM. The CDR3 DNA sequence: TGTGCCAGCAGTTCGACAGGGGGGACAACTAATGAAAAACTGTTTTTT. As protein: CASSSTGGTTNEKLFF. Full variable domain (remainder filled in from reference TRBV28 and TRBJ1-4): DVKVTQSSRYLVKRTGEKVFLECVQDMDHENMFWYRQDPGLGLRLIYFSYDVKMKEKGDIPEGYSVSREKKERFSLILESASTNQTSMYLCASSSTGGTTNEKLFFGSGTQLSVL.

This clone was seen only once. The chain joins TRBV3-1 (or the pseudogene TRBV3-2) to TRBJ2-1; TRBD2 matches 14 bases. The CDR3 consists of 20 residues. From germline, CDR1 is LGHDT and CDR2 YNNKEL (reference sequence). Unmatched junction bases numbered 19, after V lost 4 bases and J lost 8 bases. CDR3 nucleotides: TGTGCCAGCAGCCGTTACTCCGGGACTAGCGGGAGAGCTTCCCTATATGAGCAGTTCTTC. It is translated as CASSRYSGTSGRASLYEQFF.

CDR3 sequence (DNA): TGTGCCAGCAGCTTCGCAGGTAATGAGCAGTTCTTC. This sequence encodes CASSFAGNEQFF. The rearrangement joins TRBV11-2 to TRBJ2-1; the D is unclear. The V and J ends lost 3 bases and 7 bases respectively, with 7 bases between them. The CDR3 covers 12 residues. Looked up from germline, CDR1 is SGHAT and CDR2 is FQNNGV.

V and J are TRBV5-1 and TRBJ2-5, with D perhaps TRBD1 (6 bases). Trimming removed 3 bases at V and 5 bases at J, with 17 bases between. The CDR3 covers 15 residues. Germline loops: CDR1 SGHRS, CDR2 YFSETQ. The CDR3 here is CASSSSTYRVETQYF. CDR3 sequence (DNA): TGCGCCAGCAGCTCCTCCACCTACAGGGTCGAGACCCAGTACTTC.

This clone was observed once. This rearrangement joins TRBV12-5 to TRBJ2-5; possible D gene TRBD2, 6 bases. Trimming shortened V by 11 bases and J by 3 bases, and 22 bases separated the two germline ends. Germline-derived CDR1 and CDR2 are LGHNT and FRNRAP. The CDR3 contains 15 residues. The CDR3 sequence is CAWLGLLAREETQYF. The CDR3 DNA reads as TGTGCTTGGTTGGGGCTACTAGCTAGGGAAGAGACCCAGTACTTC.

V gene TRBV4-1 combines with J gene TRBJ2-1, with 7 bases identical to TRBD2. The CDR3 has 15 residues. The V segment lost 4 bases and the J segment 1 base; nucleotides outside the gene matches: 4. CDR1 and CDR2 from the germline V gene are MGHRA and YSYEKL. Here the CDR3 reads CASSPTAGSYNEQFF. CDR3 DNA: TGCGCCAGCAGCCCCACAGCGGGGTCCTACAATGAGCAGTTCTTC.

DNA of the CDR3: TGTGCCAGCAGTGCTTCAGGGATCGGCGCCCCTAACTATGGCTACACCTTC. It encodes CASSASGIGAPNYGYTF. The V and J genes are TRBV6-1 and TRBJ1-2; weak D call: TRBD1 (5 bases). V was cut by 4 bases and J by 0 bases, with 18 bases left in between. Germline V gives CDR1 MNHNS, CDR2 SASEGT. The CDR3 covers 17 residues.

This clone showed up just once. The chain carries TRBV2 and TRBJ2-5; 7 bases are a match to TRBD2. This CDR3 has 15 amino acids. Trimming cost V 0 bases and J 7 bases; bases outside gene matches: 8. Germline V CDR1 and CDR2: SNHLY, FYNNEI. The DNA of the CDR3 is TGTGCCAGCAGTGAAGCGGGGGGGACCGCGCGGACCCAGTACTTC. Translation: CASSEAGGTARTQYF.

This rearrangement joins TRBV19 to TRBJ1-2; 11 bases map to TRBD1. CDR3 size: 16 residues. Looked up from germline, CDR1 is LNHDA and CDR2 is SQIVND (reference sequence). Trimming took 7 bases from V and 5 from J; bases not matched to a gene: 12. This CDR3 reads CASTIGQGANFYGYTF. The CDR3 nucleotides are TGTGCCAGTACCATCGGACAGGGGGCTAATTTTTATGGCTACACCTTC.

The CDR3 bases are TGTGCCAGCAGTCCCGCGACAGGGTACCACGAGCAGTACTTC. Amino acids: CASSPATGYHEQYF. The V and J genes are TRBV28 and TRBJ2-7, with 7 bases that match TRBD1. CDR3 length: 14 residues. Germline trimming cut 5 bases from V and 5 bases from J; bases unmatched to any gene: 9. Germline values: CDR1 MDHEN, CDR2 SYDVKM.

The CDR3 sequence is CATRDPGTREKLFF. Written as DNA, the CDR3 is TGTGCCACCAGAGACCCCGGGACAAGGGAAAAACTGTTTTTT. The rearrangement links TRBV6-5 to TRBJ1-4; perhaps TRBD1 as D (6 bases). Germline V gives CDR1 MNHEY, CDR2 SVGAGI. Trimming shortened V by 10 bases and J by 8 bases, and 20 bases separated the two germline ends. The CDR3 runs 14 residues.

The chain employs TRBV21-1 and TRBJ1-5. TRBV21-1 is shown as a pseudogene. This CDR3 comprises 13 residues. CDR3 sequence: CASRGGSNQPQHF. CDR3 DNA: TGTGCCAGCAGGGGGGGTAGCAATCAGCCCCAGCATTTT.